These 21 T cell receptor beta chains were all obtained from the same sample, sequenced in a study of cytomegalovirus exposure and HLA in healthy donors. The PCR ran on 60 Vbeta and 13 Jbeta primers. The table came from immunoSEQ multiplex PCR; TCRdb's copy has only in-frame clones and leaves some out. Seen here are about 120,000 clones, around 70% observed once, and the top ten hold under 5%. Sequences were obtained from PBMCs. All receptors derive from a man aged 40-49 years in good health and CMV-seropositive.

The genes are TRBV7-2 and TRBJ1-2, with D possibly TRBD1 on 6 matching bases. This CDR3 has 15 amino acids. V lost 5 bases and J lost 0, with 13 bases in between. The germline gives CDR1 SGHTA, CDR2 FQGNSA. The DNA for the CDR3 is TGTGCCAGCAGCGAAGGACAGCCCCCTAACTATGGCTACACCTTC. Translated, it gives CASSEGQPPNYGYTF.

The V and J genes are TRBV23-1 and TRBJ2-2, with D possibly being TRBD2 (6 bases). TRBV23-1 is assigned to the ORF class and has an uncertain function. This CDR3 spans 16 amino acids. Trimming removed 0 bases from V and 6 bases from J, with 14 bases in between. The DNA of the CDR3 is TGCGCCAGCAGTCAATCTCACTGGAGGGAGCCCGGGGAGCTGTTTTTT. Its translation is CASSQSHWREPGELFF.

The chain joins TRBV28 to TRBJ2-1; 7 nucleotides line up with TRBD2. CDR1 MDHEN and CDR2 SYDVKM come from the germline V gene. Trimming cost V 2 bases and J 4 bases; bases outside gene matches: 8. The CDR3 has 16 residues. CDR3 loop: CASSLGPGGLYNEQFF. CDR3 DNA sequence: TGTGCCAGCAGTTTAGGGCCGGGAGGCCTTTACAATGAGCAGTTCTTC.

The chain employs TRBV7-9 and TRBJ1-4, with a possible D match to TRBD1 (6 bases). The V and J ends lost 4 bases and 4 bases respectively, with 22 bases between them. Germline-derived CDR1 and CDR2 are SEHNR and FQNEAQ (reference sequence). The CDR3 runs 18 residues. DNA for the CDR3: TGTGCCAGCAGCTCCTCTCCCCCCTGGGGGGGCATTAATGAAAAACTGTTTTTT. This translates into CASSSSPPWGGINEKLFF.

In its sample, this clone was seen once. The CDR3 DNA sequence: TGTGCCAGCGCCTTCAGTGGAGATACGCAGTATTTT. This codes for CASAFSGDTQYF. The chain joins TRBV27 to TRBJ2-3; D ambiguous. Germline V gives CDR1 MNHEY, CDR2 SMNVEV (reference sequence). The CDR3 has 12 residues. The germline V and J ends were trimmed by 8 bases and 5 bases, with 11 bases remaining between them.

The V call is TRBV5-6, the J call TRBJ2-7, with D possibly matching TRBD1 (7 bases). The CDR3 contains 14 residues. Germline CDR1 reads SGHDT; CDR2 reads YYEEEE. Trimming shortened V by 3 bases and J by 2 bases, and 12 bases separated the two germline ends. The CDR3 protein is CASSWGDSPYEQYF. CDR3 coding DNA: TGTGCCAGCAGCTGGGGGGACAGCCCCTACGAGCAGTACTTC. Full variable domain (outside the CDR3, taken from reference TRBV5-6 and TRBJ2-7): DAGVTQSPTHLIKTRGQQVTLRCSPKSGHDTVSWYQQALGQGPQFIFQYYEEEERQRGNFPDRFSGHQFPNYSSELNVNALLLGDSALYLCASSWGDSPYEQYFGPGTRLTVT.

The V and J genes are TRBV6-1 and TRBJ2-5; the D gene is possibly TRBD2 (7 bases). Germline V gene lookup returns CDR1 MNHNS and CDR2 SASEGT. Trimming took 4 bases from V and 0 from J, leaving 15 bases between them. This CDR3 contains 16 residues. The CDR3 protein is CASSGAGALYQETQYF. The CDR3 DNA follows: TGTGCCAGCAGTGGGGCGGGGGCCCTGTACCAAGAGACCCAGTACTTC.

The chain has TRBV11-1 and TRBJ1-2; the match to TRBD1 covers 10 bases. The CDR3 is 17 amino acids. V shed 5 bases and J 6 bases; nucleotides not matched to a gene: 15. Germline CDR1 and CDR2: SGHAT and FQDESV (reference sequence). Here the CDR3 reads CASSPTTGGYEVDGYTF. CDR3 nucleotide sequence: TGTGCCAGCAGCCCCACGACAGGGGGCTATGAGGTGGATGGCTACACCTTC.

The CDR3 sequence: CASSIDRETLSGNTIYF. The CDR3 DNA reads TGTGCCAGTAGTATAGATCGCGAAACCCTCTCTGGAAACACCATATATTTT. The V call is TRBV19, the J call TRBJ1-3; D is uncertain. V was clipped by 0 bases and J by 0 bases, with 12 bases between them. The V gene's germline CDR1 is LNHDA and CDR2 SQIVND (reference sequence). This CDR3 is built from 17 residues.

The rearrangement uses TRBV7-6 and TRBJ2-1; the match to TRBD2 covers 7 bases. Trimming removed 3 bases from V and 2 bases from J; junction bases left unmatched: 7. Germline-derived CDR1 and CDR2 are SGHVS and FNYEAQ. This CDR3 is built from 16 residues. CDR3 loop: CASSLSSSGTYNEQFF. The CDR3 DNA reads TGTGCCAGCAGCTTGTCTTCTAGCGGTACCTACAATGAGCAGTTCTTC. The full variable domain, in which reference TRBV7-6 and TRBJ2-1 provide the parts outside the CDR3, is GAGVSQSPRYKVTKRGQDVALRCDPISGHVSLYWYRQALGQGPEFLTYFNYEAQQDKSGLPNDRFSAERPEGSISTLTIQRTEQRDSAMYRCASSLSSSGTYNEQFFGPGTRLTVL.

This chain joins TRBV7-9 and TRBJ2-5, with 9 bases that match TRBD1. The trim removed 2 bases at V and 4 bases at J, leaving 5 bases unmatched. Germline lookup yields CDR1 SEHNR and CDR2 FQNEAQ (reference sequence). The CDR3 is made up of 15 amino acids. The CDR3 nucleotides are TGTGCCAGCAGCTTAACCACAGGGGGCAGAGAGACCCAGTACTTC. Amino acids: CASSLTTGGRETQYF.

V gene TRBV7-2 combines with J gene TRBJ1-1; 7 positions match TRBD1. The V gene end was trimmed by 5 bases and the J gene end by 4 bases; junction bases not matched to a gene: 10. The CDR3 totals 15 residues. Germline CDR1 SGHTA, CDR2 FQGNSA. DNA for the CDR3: TGTGCCAGCAGCCTAGGGGCAGGGGGAGGCACTGAAGCTTTCTTT. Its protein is CASSLGAGGGTEAFF.

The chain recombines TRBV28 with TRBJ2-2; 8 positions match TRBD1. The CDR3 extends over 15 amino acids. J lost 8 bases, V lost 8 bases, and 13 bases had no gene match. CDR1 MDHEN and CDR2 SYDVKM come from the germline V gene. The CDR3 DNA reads TGTGCCAGCCTCCAAGGAGGACAGGGTGATGGGGAGCTGTTTTTT. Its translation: CASLQGGQGDGELFF.

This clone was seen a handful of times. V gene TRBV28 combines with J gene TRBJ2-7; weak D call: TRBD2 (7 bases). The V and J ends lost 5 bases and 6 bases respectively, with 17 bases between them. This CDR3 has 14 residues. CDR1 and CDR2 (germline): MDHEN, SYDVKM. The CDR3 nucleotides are TGTGCCAGCAGTCCTCGGGGGGCCCCCTCCGAGCAGTACTTC. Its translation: CASSPRGAPSEQYF.

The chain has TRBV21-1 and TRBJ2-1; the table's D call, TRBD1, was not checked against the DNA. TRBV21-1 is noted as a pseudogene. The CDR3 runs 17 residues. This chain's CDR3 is CASSKDQSESRDREQFF. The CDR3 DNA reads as TGTGCCAGCAGCAAAGATCAGAGCGAATCCCGGGACAGAGAGCAGTTCTTC.

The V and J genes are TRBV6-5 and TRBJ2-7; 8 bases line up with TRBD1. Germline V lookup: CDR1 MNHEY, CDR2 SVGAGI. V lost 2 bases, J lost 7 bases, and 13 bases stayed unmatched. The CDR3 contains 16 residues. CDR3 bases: TGTGCCAGCAGTTACCCCACCCGGGACAGGCCTCTGGAGCAGTACTTC. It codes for CASSYPTRDRPLEQYF.

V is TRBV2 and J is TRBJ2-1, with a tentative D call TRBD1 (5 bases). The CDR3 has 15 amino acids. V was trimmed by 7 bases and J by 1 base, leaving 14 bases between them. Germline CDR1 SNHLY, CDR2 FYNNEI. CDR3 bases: TGTGCCAGCATCCTAGACAGTTTATCCTACAATGAGCAGTTCTTC. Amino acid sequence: CASILDSLSYNEQFF.

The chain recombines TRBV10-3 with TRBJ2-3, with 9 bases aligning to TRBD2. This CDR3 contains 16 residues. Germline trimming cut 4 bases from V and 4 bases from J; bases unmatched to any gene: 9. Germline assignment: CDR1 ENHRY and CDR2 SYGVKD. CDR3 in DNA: TGTGCCATCAGTGGCGCAGGGACTAGCTGGCCAGATACGCAGTATTTT. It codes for CAISGAGTSWPDTQYF.

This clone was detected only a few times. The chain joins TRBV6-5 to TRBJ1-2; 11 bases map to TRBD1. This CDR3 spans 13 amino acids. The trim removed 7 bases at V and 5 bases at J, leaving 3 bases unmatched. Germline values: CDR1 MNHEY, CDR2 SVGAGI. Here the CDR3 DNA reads TGTGCCAGCAAGGGACAGGGGGAGTATGGCTACACCTTC. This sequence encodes CASKGQGEYGYTF.

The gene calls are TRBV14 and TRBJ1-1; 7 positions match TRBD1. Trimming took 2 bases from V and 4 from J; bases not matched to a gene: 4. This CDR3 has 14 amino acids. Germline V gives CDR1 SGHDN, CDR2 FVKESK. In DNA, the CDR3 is TGTGCCAGCAGCCAATTCCAGGGGGTCACTGAAGCTTTCTTT. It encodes CASSQFQGVTEAFF.

The CDR3 loop reads CASSDLRQGVSNTGELFF. In DNA, the CDR3 is TGCGCCAGCAGTGACCTGCGACAGGGAGTTTCGAACACCGGGGAGCTGTTTTTT. The chain recombines TRBV10-1 with TRBJ2-2; 7 bases are shared with TRBD1. V lost 3 bases, J lost 0 bases, and 10 bases stayed unmatched. Per germline, CDR1 WNHNN and CDR2 SYGVQD (reference sequence). This CDR3 region has 18 residues.